One sample yielded the 20 T cell receptor beta chains listed below, sequenced in a study of T cell repertoires in cytomegalovirus infection. TCRdb reprocessed the reads with MiXCR, giving one entry per CDR3 protein. Of 200,000 to 300,000 distinct CDR3 sequences listed, approximately 13% are singletons. Sequencing was done on a sample of PBMCs. Source of these receptors: a human donor in good health (CMV status not recorded). Some clones in this sample may be carry-over from other donors' samples.

The gene calls are TRBV24-1 and TRBJ1-1; D gene ambiguous. The CDR3 spans 12 residues. Trimming shortened V by 3 bases and J by 11 bases, and 12 bases separated the two germline ends. Per germline, CDR1 KGHDR and CDR2 SFDVKD. The CDR3 DNA is TGTGCCACCAGTGATCCCGGGAAGAGGGCTTTCTTT. Its protein product is CATSDPGKRAFF.

This chain joins TRBV20-1 and TRBJ2-3, with 10 bases aligning to TRBD2. The CDR3 is 14 residues long. Per germline, CDR1 DFQATT and CDR2 SNEGSKA (reference sequence). The J segment lost 1 base and the V segment lost 5 bases, leaving 3 bases of the junction unmatched. DNA of the CDR3: TGCAGTGCTCTGGGGACTAGCGGCACAGATACGCAGTATTTT. Amino acids: CSALGTSGTDTQYF.

This clonotype has ten or more counts. The chain is built from TRBV7-2 and TRBJ2-1; TRBD1 matches 7 bases. Germline V gene lookup returns CDR1 SGHTA and CDR2 FQGNSA. CDR3 size: 15 residues. V lost 4 bases and J lost 3; bases outside the gene matches: 6. CDR3 DNA sequence: TGTGCCAGCAGCTCACAGGGGCGCCGCTACAATGAGCAGTTCTTC. Amino acid sequence: CASSSQGRRYNEQFF.

The chain is built from TRBV19 and TRBJ2-1; D may be TRBD1 (6 bases). V lost 5 bases to trimming and J lost 3 bases, with 14 bases between them. From germline, CDR1 is LNHDA and CDR2 SQIVND (reference sequence). The length of the CDR3 is 15 residues. The CDR3 protein is CASSAPGAGYNEQFF. The CDR3 DNA follows: TGTGCCAGTAGTGCCCCAGGGGCAGGCTACAATGAGCAGTTCTTC.

This clonotype was picked up many times. The rearrangement uses TRBV25-1 and TRBJ2-5; 7 nucleotides line up with TRBD2. J was trimmed by 6 bases and V by 2 bases; bases with no gene match: 9. This CDR3 is built from 15 residues. Germline CDR1 and CDR2: MGHDK and SYGVNS. The CDR3 nucleotides read TGTGCCAGCAGTGAACCTTTCGGAGCGGGGAAGACCCAGTACTTC. Its translation is CASSEPFGAGKTQYF.

The rearrangement links TRBV7-9 to TRBJ1-4; no clear D. Germline CDR1 is SEHNR and CDR2 is FQNEAQ (reference sequence). Deletions cut 3 bases from V and 3 bases from J, with 14 bases between. The CDR3 is made up of 16 amino acids. The CDR3 spells CASSLALVRSNEKLFF. The CDR3 coding sequence is TGTGCCAGCAGCTTGGCGCTCGTTAGATCTAATGAAAAACTGTTTTTT. The full variable domain, with the rest looked up from reference TRBV7-9 and TRBJ1-4, is DTGVSQNPRHKITKRGQNVTFRCDPISEHNRLYWYRQTLGQGPEFLTYFQNEAQLEKSRLLSDRFSAERPKGSFSTLEIQRTEQGDSAMYLCASSLALVRSNEKLFFGSGTQLSVL.

This clonotype was counted many times. The J gene is TRBJ2-5, the V gene TRBV11-2, with D possibly being TRBD2 (5 bases). The CDR3 spans 15 residues. Trimming cost V 0 bases and J 4 bases, with 12 bases left between them. The V gene's germline CDR1 is SGHAT and CDR2 FQNNGV. CDR3 amino acids: CASSLELLGGETQYF. CDR3 sequence (DNA): TGTGCCAGCAGCTTAGAGTTGTTAGGAGGAGAGACCCAGTACTTC.

This clonotype was seen many times. V is TRBV7-2 and J is TRBJ2-1, with D possibly being TRBD1 or TRBD2 (6 bases each). This CDR3 contains 13 residues. The germline CDR1 and CDR2 sequences are SGHTA and FQGNSA. The V end was cut by 5 bases, the J end by 9 bases, with 14 bases between. CDR3 region: CASSTGGGSEQFF. As DNA, the CDR3 is TGTGCCAGCAGCACCGGGGGCGGGTCTGAGCAGTTCTTC. The complete variable domain, with remaining parts taken from reference TRBV7-2 and TRBJ2-1, reads GAGVSQSPSNKVTEKGKDVELRCDPISGHTALYWYRQSLGQGLEFLIYFQGNSAPDKSGLPSDRFSAERTGGSVSTLTIQRTQQEDSAVYLCASSTGGGSEQFFGPGTRLTVL.

This clonotype was seen a few times. This chain links TRBV6-2 or TRBV6-3 with TRBJ2-3; 8 bases match TRBD2. The CDR3 runs 16 residues. J gave up 4 bases and V 6 bases, and 12 bases lay outside the gene matches. From germline, CDR1 is MNHEY and CDR2 SVGEGT. CDR3 protein: CASRPTGAGAADTQYF. CDR3 nucleotide sequence: TGTGCCAGCAGACCCACCGGAGCGGGAGCAGCAGATACGCAGTATTTT.

This clonotype was recorded at least ten times. The chain couples TRBV11-2 to TRBJ2-5; TRBD1 might be the D (5 bases). V lost 5 bases and J lost 5, with 15 bases in between. Per germline, CDR1 SGHAT and CDR2 FQNNGV. The CDR3 runs 14 residues. The CDR3 DNA follows: TGTGCCAGCAGCGCAGGGCCCCCGCCGGAGACCCAGTACTTC. Encoded protein: CASSAGPPPETQYF.

The V and J genes are TRBV6-2 or TRBV6-3 and TRBJ2-1; D remains unclear. Between the trimmed V and J ends, which lost 5 bases and 6 bases, there was a span of 8 bases. The CDR3 length is 12 residues. Looked up from germline, CDR1 is MNHEY and CDR2 is SVGEGT. This CDR3 is CASSPGFNEQFF. The DNA of the CDR3 is TGTGCCAGCAGTCCCGGATTCAATGAGCAGTTCTTC.

This clonotype was counted at least ten times. J is TRBJ2-1 and V is TRBV7-2; D gene uncertain. CDR1 is SGHTA and CDR2 is FQGNSA in the germline V gene. The CDR3 runs 13 residues. V was clipped by 1 base and J by 6 bases, with 7 bases between them. This CDR3 reads CASSLEGRNEQFF. CDR3 coding DNA: TGTGCCAGCAGCTTAGAGGGTCGCAATGAGCAGTTCTTC. Supplemented by reference TRBV7-2 and TRBJ2-1, the full variable domain reads GAGVSQSPSNKVTEKGKDVELRCDPISGHTALYWYRQSLGQGLEFLIYFQGNSAPDKSGLPSDRFSAERTGGSVSTLTIQRTQQEDSAVYLCASSLEGRNEQFFGPGTRLTVL.

This clonotype was found many times. This chain's CDR3 is CASSPGHRNTEAFF. CDR3 bases: TGTGCCTCCTCTCCGGGACACAGAAACACTGAAGCTTTCTTT. The chain combines TRBV7-2 with TRBJ1-1, with a possible D match to TRBD1 (6 bases). Germline values: CDR1 SGHTA, CDR2 FQGNSA. The CDR3 runs 14 residues. Between the trimmed V and J ends, which lost 11 bases and 2 bases, there was a span of 18 bases.

This clonotype was seen only a few times. The V call is TRBV29-1, the J call TRBJ1-1; TRBD1 aligns across 7 bases. CDR3 size: 16 residues. Germline CDR1 reads SQVTM; CDR2 reads ANQGSEA. V shed 3 bases and J 2 bases; nucleotides not matched to a gene: 12. The CDR3 spells CSVDNPLQGPNTEAFF. In DNA form, the CDR3 reads TGCAGCGTTGATAACCCCCTACAGGGGCCAAACACTGAAGCTTTCTTT.

This rearrangement joins TRBV20-1 to TRBJ1-4; possibly TRBD1 for D (5 bases). Trimming shortened V by 0 bases and J by 7 bases, and 15 bases separated the two germline ends. CDR1 is DFQATT, CDR2 SNEGSKA, per germline (reference sequence). The CDR3 consists of 15 residues. The CDR3, as DNA: TGCAGTGCTAGAGATCCAATGGGGCCGGGTGAAAAACTGTTTTTT. Translating gives CSARDPMGPGEKLFF.

A few counts support this clonotype. The chain combines TRBV20-1 with TRBJ1-1; TRBD1 aligns across 7 bases. This CDR3 comprises 15 residues. The germline CDR1 and CDR2 sequences are DFQATT and SNEGSKA (reference sequence). The V gene end was trimmed by 3 bases and the J gene end by 2 bases; junction bases not matched to a gene: 9. CDR3 in DNA: TGCAGTGCTAGTGGGGGGGACAGATTCAACACTGAAGCTTTCTTT. As protein: CSASGGDRFNTEAFF.

The rearrangement uses TRBV29-1 and TRBJ2-7; 14 bases map to TRBD2. The CDR3 runs 14 residues. Germline V gene data show CDR1 as SQVTM and CDR2 as ANQGSEA. The V segment lost 7 bases and the J segment 6 bases; nucleotides outside the gene matches: 8. CDR3 loop: CSGGTSGSLGEQYF. DNA for the CDR3: TGCAGCGGGGGGACTAGCGGGAGCCTTGGCGAGCAGTACTTC.

This clonotype has ten or more counts. This chain links TRBV7-3 with TRBJ2-3; D remains ambiguous. Germline loops: CDR1 SGHTA, CDR2 FQGTGA. The CDR3 has 15 amino acids. The V end lost 1 base, the J end lost 2 bases, and 10 bases lay between the germline ends. CDR3 residues: CASSLKGLPTDTQYF. CDR3 nucleotides: TGTGCCAGCAGCTTAAAGGGCCTCCCCACAGATACGCAGTATTTT.

Ten or more counts support this clonotype. The genes are TRBV7-2 and TRBJ2-3, with 13 bases fitting TRBD2. The length of the CDR3 is 17 residues. From germline, CDR1 is SGHTA and CDR2 FQGNSA. V shed 0 bases and J 8 bases; nucleotides not matched to a gene: 8. This CDR3 reads CASSLATSGGGLATQYF. Here the CDR3 DNA reads TGTGCCAGCAGCTTAGCTACTAGCGGGGGGGGTTTAGCTACGCAGTATTTT.

There are a few counts of this clonotype. V is TRBV4-1 and J is TRBJ1-5; D gene unclear. Germline V gene data show CDR1 as MGHRA and CDR2 as YSYEKL. The CDR3 consists of 14 residues. Trimming stripped 0 bases from V and 4 bases from J, with 7 bases between. CDR3 nucleotide sequence: TGCGCCAGCAGCCAAGAGGGCCGAAATCAGCCCCAGCATTTT. It is translated as CASSQEGRNQPQHF.